Below are 19 T cell receptor beta chains sequenced from a single sample in a study of regulatory T cells in long-lasting Graves disease. Construction of the TCR beta libraries employed iRepertoire HTBI primers in conjunction with Arm-PCR of CDR3 regions. TCRdb ran MiXCR on the multiplex PCR reads and lists one entry per CDR3 protein. Of 350,000 to 550,000 distinct CDR3 sequences listed, 14% are singletons. Time point described: newly diagnosed GD, antithyroid drugs for less than 3 months. PBMCs were the source of the RNA used for TCR sequencing. These records were also assigned to another study, of T cells in Graves' hyperthyroidism and ophthalmopathy.

The starting material was peripheral blood mononuclear cells (PBMCs), obtained at new diagnosis, from a patient treated with antithyroid drugs. Source of these receptors: a woman aged 50 to 65 with Graves disease.

This clonotype showed up many times. V gene TRBV27 combines with J gene TRBJ2-2; tentative D call: TRBD2 (6 bases). Per the germline V gene, CDR1 is MNHEY and CDR2 is SMNVEV (reference sequence). V shed 3 bases and J shed 7 bases, with 12 bases lying between them. This CDR3 region has 14 residues. CDR3 sequence reads: CASSFQRVNGELFF. DNA of the CDR3: TGTGCCAGCAGTTTCCAGCGGGTAAACGGGGAGCTGTTTTTT.

This clonotype came up many times. The rearrangement joins TRBV28 to TRBJ2-7; D not resolved. V was trimmed by 4 bases and J by 3 bases, leaving 10 bases between them. The CDR3 runs to 13 residues. CDR1 is MDHEN, CDR2 SYDVKM, per germline. This CDR3 reads CASSSLFGYEQYF. The CDR3 coding sequence is TGTGCCAGCAGTTCCCTGTTTGGCTACGAGCAGTACTTC. Variable domain in full (rest from reference TRBV28 and TRBJ2-7): DVKVTQSSRYLVKRTGEKVFLECVQDMDHENMFWYRQDPGLGLRLIYFSYDVKMKEKGDIPEGYSVSREKKERFSLILESASTNQTSMYLCASSSLFGYEQYFGPGTRLTVT.

CDR3 DNA: TGTGCCAGCAGTTTAGAATGGGGGGGCGGCTCTGGAAACACCATATATTTT. Amino acids: CASSLEWGGGSGNTIYF. V and J are TRBV12-3 or TRBV12-4 and TRBJ1-3; maybe TRBD1 (6 bases). The CDR3 loop spans 17 amino acids. V lost 1 base to trimming and J lost 0 bases, with 13 bases between them.

This clonotype has a count of ten or more. The rearrangement joins TRBV2 to TRBJ1-5; D is perhaps TRBD1 (6 bases). Trimming took off 2 bases at V and 4 bases at J, with 9 bases between the two ends. The length of the CDR3 is 14 residues. CDR1 and CDR2 (germline): SNHLY, FYNNEI. CDR3 bases: TGTGCCAGCAGTGAACTGGGGACAAATCAGCCCCAGCATTTT. Translating it yields CASSELGTNQPQHF.

The table lists this clonotype with a few counts. The chain recombines TRBV14 with TRBJ1-5, with 9 bases lining up with TRBD1. The V and J ends lost 1 base and 2 bases, in that order; junction bases with no gene match: 0. Per the germline V gene, CDR1 is SGHDN and CDR2 is FVKESK. CDR3 length: 15 residues. The CDR3 DNA reads as TGTGCCAGCAGCCAAGGGACAGGGGGCAATCAGCCCCAGCATTTT. This encodes CASSQGTGGNQPQHF.

The sample holds a few counts of this clonotype. V usage is TRBV27 and J usage is TRBJ1-5; D is unresolved. The CDR3 is made up of 17 amino acids. The germline CDR1 and CDR2 sequences are MNHEY and SMNVEV (reference sequence). V was cut by 3 bases and J by 1 base, with 16 bases left in between. The DNA for the CDR3 is TGTGCCAGCAGTTTTTCGGGAGTCTTCGGAAGCAATCAGCCCCAGCATTTT. This encodes CASSFSGVFGSNQPQHF.

This clonotype was detected only a few times. The chain links TRBV28 to TRBJ1-6, with a weak D call TRBD1 (6 bases). Per germline, CDR1 MDHEN and CDR2 SYDVKM. Trimming shortened V by 5 bases and J by 10 bases, and 15 bases separated the two germline ends. The CDR3 sequence is 14 residues long. The CDR3 DNA follows: TGTGCCAGCAGTGACCACAGGGAAGGCTCACCCCTCCACTTT. It translates to CASSDHREGSPLHF.

This clonotype has a handful of counts. The chain combines TRBV3-1 with TRBJ2-1; 8 bases fit TRBD2. Germline V gene data show CDR1 as LGHDT and CDR2 as YNNKEL (reference sequence). J gave up 4 bases and V 4 bases, and 6 bases lay outside the gene matches. This CDR3 has 15 residues. CDR3 coding DNA: TGTGCCAGCAGCCTCATAGCGGGACCTTACAATGAGCAGTTCTTC. It specifies CASSLIAGPYNEQFF.

The chain employs TRBV5-1 and TRBJ2-2; 8 bases fit TRBD1. This CDR3 contains 16 residues. Germline assignment: CDR1 SGHRS and CDR2 YFSETQ. Unmatched junction bases numbered 9, after V lost 2 bases and J lost 6 bases. The CDR3 protein is CASSFGTGLTSGELFF. The CDR3 DNA reads TGCGCCAGCAGCTTTGGGACAGGATTAACTTCCGGGGAGCTGTTTTTT.

As concerns this clonotype: No conserved phenylalanine or tryptophan ends this CDR3, so it is likely a read error. The chain combines TRBV19 with TRBJ1-1; D is unclear. The germline gives CDR1 LNHDA, CDR2 SQIVND (reference sequence). This CDR3 is built from 14 residues. Deletions cut 6 bases from V and 4 bases from J, with 15 bases between. CDR3 DNA sequence: TGTGCCAGTAGGCGACGGGGATACGGCACTGAAGCTTTCTCT. It translates to CASRRRGYGTEAFS.

This clonotype was detected only a few times. The rearrangement joins TRBV20-1 to TRBJ1-1, with 10 bases matching TRBD1. The germline CDR1 and CDR2 sequences are DFQATT and SNEGSKA (reference sequence). This CDR3 has 12 amino acids. V was clipped by 6 bases and J by 7 bases; unmatched bases: 5. The CDR3 DNA sequence: TGCAGTGCGCTCGGACAGGGGGATGAAGCTTTCTTT. Protein sequence: CSALGQGDEAFF.

The chain is built from TRBV2 and TRBJ2-7; 13 positions agree with TRBD2. The CDR3 spans 16 residues. The V gene end was trimmed by 5 bases and the J gene end by 2 bases; junction bases not matched to a gene: 6. Looked up from germline, CDR1 is SNHLY and CDR2 is FYNNEI. The CDR3 coding sequence is TGTGCCAGCAGTAGAAGGACTAGCGGGAGCCCCTACGAGCAGTACTTC. This gives the protein CASSRRTSGSPYEQYF.

This clonotype was recorded at least ten times. This chain links TRBV7-2 with TRBJ1-4, with 8 bases that match TRBD1. Looked up from germline, CDR1 is SGHTA and CDR2 is FQGNSA. The CDR3 spans 14 residues. Germline trimming cut 6 bases from V and 7 bases from J; bases unmatched to any gene: 7. In nucleotides, the CDR3 is TGTGCCAGCAGACCGGACAGGGTTTTTGAAAAACTGTTTTTT. Translated: CASRPDRVFEKLFF.

This clonotype has a count of ten or more. The chain uses TRBV12-5 and TRBJ1-5; unclear D gene. In germline, CDR1 is LGHNT, CDR2 FRNRAP. The CDR3 contains 11 residues. V was pared by 5 bases and J by 5 bases, with 4 bases between. The chain's CDR3 is CASGTDQPQHF. The CDR3 bases are TGTGCTAGTGGTACCGATCAGCCCCAGCATTTT.

A few counts support this clonotype. The rearrangement joins TRBV10-3 to TRBJ2-7; 9 bases are a match to TRBD1. The J segment lost 4 bases and the V segment lost 6 bases, leaving 7 bases of the junction unmatched. Germline V gene data show CDR1 as ENHRY and CDR2 as SYGVKD. This CDR3 has 14 amino acids. The CDR3 reads CAISEQGAYYEQYF. Written as DNA, the CDR3 is TGTGCCATCAGCGAACAGGGGGCGTATTACGAGCAGTACTTC.

There are many counts of this clonotype. This chain links TRBV5-1 with TRBJ2-7, with 9 bases lining up with TRBD1. V gave up 4 bases and J gave up 0 bases; unmatched junction bases: 8. Germline V gene lookup returns CDR1 SGHRS and CDR2 YFSETQ. This CDR3 has 16 residues. The CDR3 here is CASSRGQGIDSYEQYF. The DNA for the CDR3 is TGCGCCAGCAGCCGCGGACAGGGGATTGACTCCTACGAGCAGTACTTC.

This clonotype was detected ten times or more. The chain combines TRBV28 with TRBJ1-2, with unresolved D. Trimming shortened V by 4 bases and J by 0 bases, and 12 bases separated the two germline ends. Germline lookup yields CDR1 MDHEN and CDR2 SYDVKM. The CDR3 runs 15 residues. The CDR3 sequence: CASSSRPRSNYGYTF. CDR3 sequence (DNA): TGTGCCAGCAGTTCCAGGCCCCGATCTAACTATGGCTACACCTTC.

This clonotype came up many times. The gene calls are TRBV7-2 and TRBJ2-7; D may be TRBD2 (6 bases). Germline V gives CDR1 SGHTA, CDR2 FQGNSA. Trimming shortened V by 5 bases and J by 2 bases, and 16 bases separated the two germline ends. This CDR3 has 15 amino acids. The CDR3 DNA reads TGTGCCAGCAGCGCGCCCGGGACTTTACCCTACGAGCAGTACTTC. Its protein product is CASSAPGTLPYEQYF.

This clonotype occurred many times. This chain uses TRBV7-6 with TRBJ2-1; 8 bases are shared with TRBD2. The trim removed 7 bases at V and 7 bases at J, leaving 6 bases unmatched. CDR3 length: 13 amino acids. The germline V gene has CDR1 SGHVS and CDR2 FNYEAQ. CDR3 in DNA: TGTGCCAGCACGGGAGGGCTTAAAAATGAGCAGTTCTTC. Its translation is CASTGGLKNEQFF.